This T cell receptor beta chain was obtained from a study of blood T cell repertoires in COVID-19. The wider study: COVID-19 samples collected from the United States, Italy and Spain covered acute and convalescent phases.

V lost 3 bases and J lost 6; bases outside the gene matches: 9. CDR3 length: 15 amino acids. CDR1 and CDR2 from the germline V gene are KGHSH and LQKENI. Source study methods: Nucleated cell counts were estimated from reference gene primer amplification. The table came from immunoSEQ multiplex PCR; TCRdb's copy has only in-frame clones and leaves some out. V and J calls and clone size are those listed in that table; D and trimming were worked out from the DNA. Among around 81,000 clones listed, over 80% were seen once. The chain couples TRBV18 to TRBJ1-1, with 8 bases lining up with TRBD1. The source is a man between 45 and 60 years old with acute or convalescent COVID-19. Sequencing was done on a sample of peripheral blood. In DNA form, the CDR3 reads TGTGCCAGCTCACCCGGACAGGGAATAGAATCTGAAGCTTTCTTT. It yields the protein CASSPGQGIESEAFF.